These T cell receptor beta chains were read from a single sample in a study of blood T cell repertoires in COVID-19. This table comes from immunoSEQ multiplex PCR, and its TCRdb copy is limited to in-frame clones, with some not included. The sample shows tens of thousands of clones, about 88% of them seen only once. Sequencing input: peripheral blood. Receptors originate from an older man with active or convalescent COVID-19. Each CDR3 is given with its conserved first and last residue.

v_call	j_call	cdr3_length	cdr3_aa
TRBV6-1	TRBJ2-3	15	CASSEAAAVTDTQYF
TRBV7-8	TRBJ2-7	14	CASSPTSGRYEQYF
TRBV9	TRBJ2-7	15	CASSVDPGGTYEQYF
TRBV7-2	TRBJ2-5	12	CASSFAGETQYF
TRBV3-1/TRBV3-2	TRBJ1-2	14	CASSLRGGNYGYTF
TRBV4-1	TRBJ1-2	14	CASSQRGGFYGYTF
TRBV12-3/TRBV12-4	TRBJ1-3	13	CASSLELGNTIYF
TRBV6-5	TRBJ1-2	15	CASSTIDRGSGGYTF
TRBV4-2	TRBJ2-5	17	CASSQDVQRGGPETQYF
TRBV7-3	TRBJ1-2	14	CASSEGTAVGGYTF
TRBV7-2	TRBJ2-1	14	CASSLAIGGGEQFF
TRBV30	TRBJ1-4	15	CAWSDRAGSNEKLFF
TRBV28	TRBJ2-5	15	CASSLYRGSGETQYF
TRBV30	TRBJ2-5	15	CAWSYTSGGGETQYF
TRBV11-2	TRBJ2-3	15	CASSVGQPRSDTQYF
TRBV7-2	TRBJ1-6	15	CASSSQGLGGSPLHF
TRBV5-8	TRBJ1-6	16	CASSLTGNRGNSPLHF
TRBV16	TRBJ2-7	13	CASSPLQGYEQYF
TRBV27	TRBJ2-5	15	CASSSEARGQETQYF
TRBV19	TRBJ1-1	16	CASSLTTGALNTEAFF
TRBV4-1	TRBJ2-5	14	CASSQGTGLETQYF
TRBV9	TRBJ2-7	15	CASSPAFRLGAEQYF
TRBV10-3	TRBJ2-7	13	CAIKQAGAYEQYF
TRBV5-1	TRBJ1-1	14	CASSIDRGRSEAFF
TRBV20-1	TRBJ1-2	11	CSARGAHGYTF
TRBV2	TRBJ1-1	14	CASSWRGPDAEAFF
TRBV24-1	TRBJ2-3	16	CATSDGHGGMTDTQYF
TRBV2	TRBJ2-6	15	CASRVRVAGANVLTF
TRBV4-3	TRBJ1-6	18	CASSHGTGGDSYNSPLHF
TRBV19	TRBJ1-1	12	CASKGPGTEAFF
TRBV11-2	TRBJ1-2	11	CASSSRDGYTF
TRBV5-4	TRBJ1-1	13	CASSLGGGTEAFF
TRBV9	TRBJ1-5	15	CASSATGGAYQPQHF
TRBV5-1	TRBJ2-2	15	CASSPPGGGTSELFF
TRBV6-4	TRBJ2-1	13	CASSDSLADEQFF
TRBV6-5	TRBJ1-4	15	CASSPRQGYNEKLFF
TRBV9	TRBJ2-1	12	CASSVDSGEQFF
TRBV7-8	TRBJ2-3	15	CASSLVRTSTDTQYF
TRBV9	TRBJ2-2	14	CASSVVSDTGELFF
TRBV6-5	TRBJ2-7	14	CASSYAQGDYEQYF
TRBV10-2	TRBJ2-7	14	CASKLGQGAYEQYF
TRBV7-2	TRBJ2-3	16	CASSLRHETSADTQYF
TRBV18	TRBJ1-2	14	CASSPGQGASGYTF
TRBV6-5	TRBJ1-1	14	CASTSPFEGPEAFF
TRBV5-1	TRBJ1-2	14	CASSLDWGGRGYTF